This paragraph reports one T cell receptor (beta chain). Its target is unknown. TCRdb reprocessed the RACE reads via MiXCR and lists one record per CDR3 protein. The table shows 150,000 to 200,000 distinct CDR3 sequences, with about a fifth occurring only once. These data originate in a study of human T cells and chemical hapten exposure. Study in general: In the sensitization step, 2% DPC was placed on roughly 2 cm by roughly 2 cm of upper inner arm skin. Reading of the patch tests, which applied 0.01% DPC to the upper back, occurred at 6 days.

General study points: The study found expanded TCRs formed significantly more large CDR3 similarity clusters than controls.

CDR3 length equals 14 residues. With 7 bases clipped from V and 7 bases from J, the junction kept 16 bases outside the gene matches. Germline lookup yields CDR1 DFQATT and CDR2 SNEGSKA (reference sequence). Time point specified: patch test 1, 2 weeks after DPC sensitization. Indicated treatment: therapeutic diphenylcyclopropenone sensitization with weekly scalp DPC. This chain links TRBV20-1 with TRBJ2-7; 7 nucleotides align to TRBD1. This receptor was obtained from a woman aged 45-60 years with alopecia areata. Some clones in this sample may be carry-over from other donors' samples. The sequenced sample was whole blood, obtained in connection with sensitization to the hapten diphenylcyclopropenone (DPC). CDR3 region: CSVPQSEGAGEQYF. The CDR3 bases are TGCAGTGTTCCTCAGTCTGAGGGGGCTGGGGAGCAGTACTTC.